The rows below give T cell receptor beta chains drawn from one sample of a study of blood T cell repertoires in COVID-19. The data were produced by immunoSEQ multiplex PCR, yet TCRdb's version contains in-frame clones alone and is incomplete. Of around 370,000 clones detected, more than 70% appear once; the ten largest clones hold just under 7.5%. The specimen was peripheral blood. These receptors all come from a woman aged 70-85 years with COVID-19, enrolled during active disease. CDR3s include the opening cysteine and the closing phenylalanine or tryptophan. D genes are given only for firm matches.

>TRBV11-2|TRBD2|TRBJ2-4
TGTGCCAGCAGCTTAGGGGGGGGTCTAGCCAAAAACATTCAGTACTTC
CASSLGGGLAKNIQYF
>TRBV9|TRBD1|TRBJ2-6
TGTGCCAGCAGCGCCCCTCTAGGGGGCGCTGGGGCCAACGTCCTGACTTTC
CASSAPLGGAGANVLTF
>TRBV9|-|TRBJ1-4
TGTGCCAGCAGCGTAGCTTCCCCGGGAGAAAAACTGTTTTTT
CASSVASPGEKLFF
>TRBV19|TRBD1|TRBJ1-1
TGTGCCAGTAGTATAGCAGGGGGCAACACTGAAGCTTTCTTT
CASSIAGGNTEAFF
>TRBV27|-|TRBJ2-7
TGTGCCAGCAGTTTTGGGGCCTCTCCCTACGAGCAGTACTTC
CASSFGASPYEQYF
>TRBV28|-|TRBJ1-1
TGTGCCAGCAGTTTTCCCGGGGGCACTGAAGCTTTCTTT
CASSFPGGTEAFF
>TRBV7-2|-|TRBJ1-1
TGTGCCAGCAGACCGGGGCGGGAGGGACTGGCTGAAGCTTTCTTT
CASRPGREGLAEAFF
>TRBV2|-|TRBJ1-2
TGTGCCAGCAGTGGGGAGAGGGATGGCTACACCTTC
CASSGERDGYTF
>TRBV24-1|-|TRBJ2-5
TGTGCCACCAGTGACGCCCGACAGCTCCCTCAAGAGACCCAGTACTTC
CATSDARQLPQETQYF
>TRBV14|-|TRBJ2-1
TGTGCCAGCAGCCAGTTTTCCGACACATACAATGAGCAGTTCTTC
CASSQFSDTYNEQFF
>TRBV28|TRBD1|TRBJ2-7
TGTGCCAGCAGTCCGGGACAGGGGGCTCTCGAGCAGTACTTC
CASSPGQGALEQYF
>TRBV5-1|TRBD2|TRBJ2-3
TGCGCCAGCAGCTTGGCTTACGGGGGGACAGATACGCAGTATTTT
CASSLAYGGTDTQYF
>TRBV28|-|TRBJ1-5
TGTGCCAGCAGTTTATCGGGCTTGACCAGGGGACCTATCCAGCCCCAGCATTTT
CASSLSGLTRGPIQPQHF
>TRBV29-1|TRBD1|TRBJ2-2
TGCAGCGTTGAAGGGGGACAGGGGGCGCCCGGGGAGCTGTTTTTT
CSVEGGQGAPGELFF
>TRBV5-4|-|TRBJ2-5
TGTGCCAGCAGCTTCCGTTGGGGGCAGCAAGAGACCCAGTACTTC
CASSFRWGQQETQYF
>TRBV9|TRBD2|TRBJ2-1
TGTGCCAGCAGCGACAAGCGGGGTTTTTACAATGAGCAGTTCTTC
CASSDKRGFYNEQFF
>TRBV3-1/TRBV3-2|-|TRBJ2-6
TGTGCCAGCAGCCATAGAACCTCTGGGGCCAACGTCCTGACTTTC
CASSHRTSGANVLTF
>TRBV12-3/TRBV12-4|-|TRBJ1-1
TGTGCCAGCAGTTTAGGACAGGCTGAAGCTTTCTTT
CASSLGQAEAFF
>TRBV5-6|-|TRBJ1-1
TGTGCCAGCAGCCCGCTAGGGGCTGAAGCTTTCTTT
CASSPLGAEAFF
>TRBV30|TRBD1|TRBJ1-5
TGTGCCTGGAGCCAGCCCGGGACAGGGGGCCATCAGCCCCAGCATTTT
CAWSQPGTGGHQPQHF
>TRBV18|-|TRBJ2-2
TGTGCCAGCTCACCTCCAACAGGAACCGGGGAGCTGTTTTTT
CASSPPTGTGELFF
>TRBV19|-|TRBJ1-1
TGTGCCAGTAGTATAGGTCCTGGGAGGCCCCCCACTGAAGCTTTCTTT
CASSIGPGRPPTEAFF